The following is a T cell receptor beta chain sequence with its context. The clone's antigen remains unknown. No base quality values were provided; no much bigger clone lies one nucleotide off. The cohort was made up of several hundred healthy bone marrow donors. At the time of sampling, all cohort members were nominally healthy, though unrecorded immune exposures were likely present. The donor was CMV seropositive and was included in the group of 250 to 300 seropositive cohort members. Every donor gave a peripheral blood sample, and the peripheral blood mononuclear cells from that sample were used for TCR beta sequencing. The Qiagen DNeasy Blood Extraction Kit was used to extract genomic DNA from the blood cell samples. These data are taken from a study of cytomegalovirus exposure and HLA in healthy donors (TCRdb year 2017). About the investigation overall: According to an earlier analysis of several hundred of the donors, roughly 180 million T cells yielded over 100 million unique TCR beta sequences and 276 Gb of sequence data. An early release covering 550 to 700 HLA-typed donors comprised about 300 gigabases of sequencing data and roughly 85 million unique TCR sequences. Among the approximately 400 genotyped donors, roughly 80% belonged to the genetic ancestry cluster associated with self-reported Caucasian donors. The study aimed to test whether signatures of past pathogen exposure could be identified by cataloging public T cell receptors. Using immunosequencing, the study profiled T cell repertoires from 666 subjects and related those repertoires to cytomegalovirus serostatus. Along with the 666-subject first cohort, a separate validation cohort of over 90 different subjects was used. To predict cytomegalovirus infection status, the study brought together high-throughput TCR immunosequencing, statistical association of individual TCRs with disease status, and machine learning. To study patterns of TCR occurrence, a later analysis re-analyzed previously published TCR beta repertoires from under 750 donors and added high-resolution HLA genotyping. Rather than drawing on any new phenotypic data, the later analysis identified candidate immune exposures from TCR beta sequences and the way those sequences occurred across donors. In an earlier analysis of roughly 540 of the donors, high-throughput TCR beta sequencing was used to judge whether each TCR beta V gene segment behaved as functional or pseudogenic. Alongside the repertoire data, information on donor age, sex, ethnicity and CMV serostatus was compiled. A later genetic analysis used genome-wide SNP genotypes for about 60% of the roughly 700 donors, treating that subset as a discovery cohort. Every discovery cohort repertoire had been produced on one sequencing platform. HLA typing covered class I and class II loci at four-digit resolution. The number of typed donors differed by locus: about 620-640 for A, B, C, DRB1 and DQB1; approximately 520 for DQA1; around 610 for DPA1; and some 470 for DPB1. Five DR-DQ haplotypes were treated as single units for association and clustering because of strong linkage in the cohort. Across 398 genotyped donors of the cohort, an average of approximately 200,000 unique TCR beta nucleotide sequences per donor were sequenced, and around 19% of those sequences were non-productive. Findings and caveats that apply to the study as a whole: Because some donors lacked HLA typing at each locus, the association tests relied only on the typed subset. When HLA alleles, especially DR and DQ, strongly co-occurred, TCR associations were difficult to assign to individual alleles. Because the 87-base-pair reads could not distinguish some IMGT-functional V segments, including TRBV6-2 and TRBV6-3, those segments were excluded. Because counts were too low, 15 to 20 rarely observed V segments, including chromosome 9 orphons, were excluded from the earlier analysis of 587 of the donors. The study listed 150 to 200 TCR beta chains as associated with cytomegalovirus. It was suggested by the authors that the approach could potentially be generalized to other disease states and immunological phenotypes. Presence/absence analyses assumed roughly uniform sequencing depth across donors, an assumption that may not hold. CMV serostatus was the only immune exposure information available for the cohort. The classifier was reported to diagnose cytomegalovirus status with high specificity and sensitivity in both the original and validation cohorts. A few of the identified cytomegalovirus-associated TCR beta chains were confirmed in vitro to be specific for cytomegalovirus antigens. Linkage disequilibrium might explain the correlated functional status among segregating V segments, but an unknown experimental factor could not be ruled out. A later analysis found that most CMV-associated TCR beta chains appeared HLA-restricted, with HLA associations seemingly driven largely by CMV exposure. This cohort had only TCR beta chains sequenced, and the lack of alpha or paired-chain data limited which features could be detected. A later analysis reported that several top co-occurrence clusters appeared linked to parvovirus B19, influenza, CMV and Epstein-Barr virus. In a later genetic analysis, a missense DCLRE1C variant was associated with V-gene and J-gene trimming of TCR beta chains, and the association was replicated in an independent cohort. Compared with the approximately 700-donor mean, donors in an Asian-associated ancestry cluster had fewer N-insertions in productive TCRs, according to a later genetic analysis. In a later analysis, HLA-associated TCR beta chains showed more clonal expansion and lower generation probabilities than non-associated chains that were equally common. In a later analysis, TCR association rates were found to vary across HLA loci, with the most associated TCRs seen for DRB1 alleles and the fewest for HLA-C alleles. Across donors, most TCR sequences were observed very rarely, whereas some public TCRs were present in many individuals. In an earlier analysis of some 500 of the donors, most TCR beta V segments were observed in productive rearrangements about 87% or about 30% of the time, broadly matching IMGT annotations. A cluster of highly shared sequence variants was judged likely to represent a technical artifact of the sequencing pipeline. A further reported finding was that TCR beta sequences accurately predicted the HLA-A and HLA-B alleles for most subjects in the first cohort. Specific HLA alleles were associated with 15,000 to 20,000 TCR beta sequences at a false discovery rate of 0.05 in a later analysis.

Library preparation was by the immunoSEQ multiplex PCR assay. A mixture of 60 forward primers for TCR Vbeta segments and 13 reverse primers for TCR Jbeta segments was used in the multiplex PCR. A multiplex PCR assay on genomic DNA amplified the CDR3 region of rearranged TCR beta genes. On the Illumina HiSeq System, the amplified TCR beta libraries were sequenced as 87-base-pair reads. The authors processed their data as follows. A later analysis counted tens of millions of unique TCR beta chains across the 650 to 800 repertoires, and 9 million to 14 million of these chains were shared by at least two donors. To remove PCR and sequencing errors, raw reads were error-corrected and collapsed into unique sequences using a nearest-neighbor algorithm that merged closely related sequences. CDR3 sequences were aligned to IMGT reference sequences to assign V, D and J gene segments. For a sequence to be retained, at least a six-nucleotide match to both a V gene segment and a J gene segment was required. A rearrangement counted as productive if the CDR3 had no stop codons and remained in frame with V and J, and every other rearrangement counted as non-productive. CDR3 was defined by IMGT convention, running from the second conserved V-encoded cysteine to the conserved J-encoded phenylalanine. In an earlier analysis of around 570 of the donors, sequences lacking an unambiguous match to a single V gene segment were excluded. An earlier analysis of fewer than 750 of the donors classified V segments as functional when productive rearrangements were above 56.7% and as segregating when the standard deviation between donors was above 5%. A statistical classification framework was developed to diagnose cytomegalovirus status using the catalog of TCR beta chain sequences. A later analysis assigned V and J genes by comparing TCR nucleotide sequences with IMGT/GENE-DB human TR gene sequences. A later analysis assigned CDR3 sequences and most-parsimonious VDJ recombination scenarios with the TCRdist pipeline. In a later analysis, each TCR beta chain was defined by its CDR3 amino acid sequence together with its V-gene family, and reads without a unique V-gene family were excluded. A later analysis removed 550 to 650 highly shared, low-generation-probability nucleotide sequences to deal with suspected cross-contamination and a sequencing artifact. A later analysis calculated a clonal expansion index for each public chain from normalized within-repertoire ranks of inferred template counts. A later analysis computed generation probabilities with a VDJ recombination model fitted to out-of-frame rearrangements, and checked the results against IGoR. A later analysis scored TCR-TCR, TCR-HLA and TCR-CMV co-occurrence with hypergeometric tests, applying a repertoire-size bias correction to TCR pairs. In a later analysis, false discovery rates were estimated by permuting HLA or CMV assignments 20 times. In a later analysis, co-occurring TCRs were grouped using DBSCAN, and TCRdist sequence similarity was added for clustering within HLA-allele-positive subsets. For co-occurrence clustering, repertoires with fewer than 30,000 or more than 120,000 public chains were excluded, along with about five repertoires with anomalous nucleotide sharing. TCRdb's version of the immuneACCESS table is confined to in-frame rearrangements and falls short of the full clone set. An unresolved V gene accounts for under half of the shortfall where checked; the remainder is of unknown origin. D and trimming were read from the DNA, whereas the V and J calls and clone size are those reported in that table. The sample table lists 100,000 to 150,000 clones, 77% of them with a count of one. The ten largest account for roughly 12% of the sample.

The CDR3 holds 14 amino acids from the cysteine to the phenylalanine. The entry retains the CDR3 DNA only, 42 bases that are in frame from base 1. V drops 6 bases and J drops 7 bases, leaving 16 bases in between. CDR1 and CDR2 were assigned from the germline V gene as MGHRA and YSYEKL. Sequenced: PBMCs. The chain employs TRBV4-1 and TRBJ1-5; the D segment could be TRBD1, given 5 matching bases. The receptor was derived from a woman aged 35 to 49 in good health and CMV-seropositive. The DNA is TGCGCCAGCAGTCAAACCGGGGGAAGCCAGCCCCAGCATTTT. Translated, this is CASSQTGGSQPQHF.